This TCR beta chain was identified in a study of shared clonotypes between healthy human individuals. CDR3 length: 16 residues. Germline-derived CDR1 and CDR2 are LNHNV and YYDKDF (reference sequence). V dropped 4 bases and J dropped 2 bases, with 15 bases sitting between them. Study-level results: Generation of non-shared clonotypes was less probable than generation of clonotypes shared by all four donors.

The deep-level immunoSEQ assay was used. In the authors' workflow: Quality scores were absent from the junction-only immunoSEQ sequences, so filtering differed. Using immunoSEQ multiplex PCR, the repertoire was profiled, and TCRdb retains in-frame clones only, with some absent. Clone size and the V and J calls come from that table; the DNA yielded D and trimming. The sample includes about 2.5 million clones, 80% to 95% of them seen just once. Comment on this clone: The antigen is not known.

This receptor was obtained from a man younger than 30 in good health. Some clones in this sample may be carry-over from other donors' samples. This chain joins TRBV15 and TRBJ1-3; tentatively, D is TRBD1 (5 bases). The specimen sequenced was naive CD4+ T cells from PBMCs. Subset of the sample: CD45RA+ positively selected. This chain's CDR3 is CATSNIGTQTGNTIYF. The DNA of the CDR3 is TGTGCCACCAGCAACATCGGGACCCAAACTGGAAACACCATATATTTT. The entire variable domain, with the rest obtained from reference TRBV15 and TRBJ1-3, is as follows: DAMVIQNPRYQVTQFGKPVTLSCSQTLNHNVMYWYQQKSSQAPKLLFHYYDKDFNNEADTPDNFQSRRPNTSFCFLDIRSPGLGDTAMYLCATSNIGTQTGNTIYFGEGSWLTVV.